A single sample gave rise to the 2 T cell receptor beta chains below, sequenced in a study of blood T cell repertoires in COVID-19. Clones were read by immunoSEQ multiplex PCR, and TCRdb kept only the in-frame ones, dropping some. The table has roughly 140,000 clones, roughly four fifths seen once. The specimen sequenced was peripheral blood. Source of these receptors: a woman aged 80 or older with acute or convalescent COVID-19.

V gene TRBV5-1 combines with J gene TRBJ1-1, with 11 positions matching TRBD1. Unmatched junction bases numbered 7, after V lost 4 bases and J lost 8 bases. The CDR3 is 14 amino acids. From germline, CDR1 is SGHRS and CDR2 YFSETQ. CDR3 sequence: CASSNGQGAEEAFF. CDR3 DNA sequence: TGCGCCAGCAGCAACGGACAGGGGGCTGAGGAAGCTTTCTTT.

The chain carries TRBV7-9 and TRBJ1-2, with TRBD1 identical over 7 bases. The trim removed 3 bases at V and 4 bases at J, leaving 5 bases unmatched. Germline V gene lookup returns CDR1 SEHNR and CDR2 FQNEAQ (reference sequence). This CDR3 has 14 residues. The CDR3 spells CASSLTGQSYGYTF. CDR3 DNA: TGTGCCAGCAGCTTGACAGGGCAGTCCTATGGCTACACCTTC.